These 6 T cell receptor beta chains originate from one sample sequenced in a study of blood T cell repertoires in COVID-19. Sequencing used immunoSEQ multiplex PCR; TCRdb keeps in-frame clones, though not all of them. This table has more than 60,000 clones, roughly 88% appearing once. Sequenced material: peripheral blood. The origin of the receptors is a woman aged 55-70 years with COVID-19, enrolled during active disease.

The chain joins TRBV5-3 to TRBJ2-7; 7 nucleotides match TRBD1. TRBV5-3 is an ORF, and what it does is uncertain. The CDR3 consists of 15 residues. The ends lost 0 bases at V and 2 bases at J; junction bases unmatched: 5. CDR3 amino acids: CARSLAYRGPYEQYF. CDR3 in DNA: TGTGCCAGAAGCTTGGCGTACAGGGGTCCCTACGAGCAGTACTTC.

This chain links TRBV30 with TRBJ1-2; 7 nucleotides line up with TRBD1. CDR3 length equals 14 residues. Germline CDR1 reads GTSNPN; CDR2 reads SVGIG (reference sequence). Germline trimming cut 7 bases from V and 2 bases from J; bases unmatched to any gene: 10. CDR3 amino acids: CAFTGVARNYGYTF. In DNA, the CDR3 is TGTGCCTTCACAGGGGTAGCCCGAAACTATGGCTACACCTTC.

The chain links TRBV2 to TRBJ2-1; 9 bases line up with TRBD2. Germline values: CDR1 SNHLY, CDR2 FYNNEI. The CDR3 covers 14 residues. J lost 8 bases, V lost 3 bases, and 5 bases had no gene match. The DNA of the CDR3 is TGTGCCAGCAGTGAGCGACTAGCGGACTATGAGCAGTTCTTC. As protein: CASSERLADYEQFF.

V gene TRBV6-6 combines with J gene TRBJ2-2; D is perhaps TRBD1 (5 bases). The CDR3 spans 14 residues. The V end lost 6 bases, the J end lost 2 bases, and 10 bases lay between the germline ends. Germline CDR1 and CDR2: MNHNY and SVGAGI (reference sequence). The CDR3 is CASRQGSNTGELFF. The CDR3 DNA sequence: TGTGCCAGCAGGCAGGGAAGTAACACCGGGGAGCTGTTTTTT.

This clone has just one count. V gene TRBV2 combines with J gene TRBJ1-1; possibly TRBD1 for D (6 bases). The CDR3 length is 16 residues. Germline values: CDR1 SNHLY, CDR2 FYNNEI. V was trimmed by 6 bases and J by 0 bases, leaving 17 bases between them. The DNA for the CDR3 is TGTGCCAGCAGGGAGACCTACAGGGCTATGAACACTGAAGCTTTCTTT. It specifies CASRETYRAMNTEAFF.

The V and J genes are TRBV14 and TRBJ2-1; D possibly corresponds to TRBD1 (6 bases). Germline-derived CDR1 and CDR2 are SGHDN and FVKESK. V gave up 4 bases and J gave up 4 bases, with 8 bases separating them. The CDR3 runs 13 residues. This CDR3 reads CASSRTAYNEQFF. CDR3 bases: TGTGCCAGCAGCCGGACAGCTTACAATGAGCAGTTCTTC. The variable domain in full, with the rest retrieved from reference TRBV14 and TRBJ2-1, is EAGVTQFPSHSVIEKGQTVTLRCDPISGHDNLYWYRRVMGKEIKFLLHFVKESKQDESGMPNNRFLAERTGGTYSTLKVQPAELEDSGVYFCASSRTAYNEQFFGPGTRLTVL.